The present T cell receptor beta chain was sequenced within a study of cytomegalovirus exposure and HLA in healthy donors. Amplification used 60 Vbeta primers and 13 Jbeta primers. Method: immunoSEQ multiplex PCR; TCRdb's copy keeps in-frame clones and lacks some. The table shows about 140,000 clones, with 80% occurring only once. Germline lookup yields CDR1 KGHSH and CDR2 LQKENI. CDR3 length equals 15 residues. V was trimmed by 3 bases and J by 0 bases, leaving 8 bases between them. The sequence came from a man in his fifties or sixties in good health and CMV-seronegative. Sequencing used PBMCs. V is TRBV18 and J is TRBJ1-4; D is unclear. CDR3 residues: CASSPSIATNEKLFF. The CDR3 DNA reads TGTGCCAGCTCACCGAGTATTGCAACTAATGAAAAACTGTTTTTT.